A selection of T cell receptor beta chains follows, all from one sample in a study of Tregs in tolerant kidney transplant recipients. Generated by immunoSEQ multiplex PCR, the TCRdb table keeps only in-frame clones and is missing some. The data show under 95,000 clones, approximately 90% seen once. The sequenced sample was Tregs from blood, obtained before the transplant. All receptors derive from a human donor who received a combined kidney and bone marrow transplant. The CDR3 runs from the conserved cysteine through the conserved F or W. Fields, in order: CDR3 length, J gene, D gene, clone size, V gene, CDR3 DNA, CDR3 protein. D genes are given only for firm matches. The size of a clone is reported for some rows only, either as once, few or many, or as a class for expanded clones.

>15|TRBJ2-2|.|.|TRBV7-3
TGTGCCAGCAGTTTAGAACCGGCTGGGTCCGGGGAGCTGTTTTTT
CASSLEPAGSGELFF
>14|TRBJ2-5|.|.|TRBV29-1
TGCAGCGTTTACAGGGTCGGATTAGGAGAGACCCAGTACTTC
CSVYRVGLGETQYF
>15|TRBJ2-1|.|.|TRBV9
TGTGCCAGCAGCGGAGCAAGCGCAAACTACAATGAGCAGTTCTTC
CASSGASANYNEQFF
>13|TRBJ1-1|.|.|TRBV2
TGTGCCAGCAGTTTGACAGGGAACACTGAAGCTTTCTTT
CASSLTGNTEAFF
>18|TRBJ2-5|TRBD2|.|TRBV6-1
TGTGCCAGCAGTGCAACCTTAGGGTCGGTAGCGGGTTCAGAGACCCAGTACTTC
CASSATLGSVAGSETQYF
>12|TRBJ2-7|.|.|TRBV7-9
TGTGCCAGCAGCTTAGTCTTAGGGGGACCCATCTTC
CASSLVLGGPIF
>14|TRBJ2-3|TRBD1|.|TRBV2
TGTGCCAGCACCGGACAGGGACCCACAGATACGCAGTATTTT
CASTGQGPTDTQYF
>21|TRBJ2-3|.|.|TRBV27
TGTGCCAGCAGTTTATCCAGGTACAGGGCGATAGCGTTCTCTCGCACAGATACGCAGTATTTT
CASSLSRYRAIAFSRTDTQYF
>15|TRBJ2-7|TRBD2|few|TRBV5-4
TGTGCCAGCTCTGACCGCGGGACTAGACACTACGAGCAGTACTTC
CASSDRGTRHYEQYF
>18|TRBJ1-5|.|.|TRBV4-2
TGTGCCAGCAGCCAAGTCGGGGCGGCATGGGGTAGCAATCAGCCCCAGCATTTT
CASSQVGAAWGSNQPQHF
>14|TRBJ2-7|TRBD1|once|TRBV6-1
TGTGCCAGCAGTAACCGGGACAGGGGCTACGAGCAGTACTTC
CASSNRDRGYEQYF
>13|TRBJ2-1|TRBD2|.|TRBV7-2
TGTGCCAGCAGCAGCGGGAGGTTTGGTGAGCAGTTCTTC
CASSSGRFGEQFF
>14|TRBJ2-1|.|.|TRBV30
TGTGCCTGGAGTATTACGACTGGATACAATGAGCAGTTCTTC
CAWSITTGYNEQFF
>15|TRBJ2-2|.|.|TRBV18
TGTGCCAGCTCACCTGCAGGTTCTGGCGCCGGGGAGCTGTTTTTT
CASSPAGSGAGELFF
>16|TRBJ2-3|.|few|TRBV1
TGCACCAGCAGCCAAGGTAATAGCGGCCCCACAGATACGCAGTATTTT
CTSSQGNSGPTDTQYF